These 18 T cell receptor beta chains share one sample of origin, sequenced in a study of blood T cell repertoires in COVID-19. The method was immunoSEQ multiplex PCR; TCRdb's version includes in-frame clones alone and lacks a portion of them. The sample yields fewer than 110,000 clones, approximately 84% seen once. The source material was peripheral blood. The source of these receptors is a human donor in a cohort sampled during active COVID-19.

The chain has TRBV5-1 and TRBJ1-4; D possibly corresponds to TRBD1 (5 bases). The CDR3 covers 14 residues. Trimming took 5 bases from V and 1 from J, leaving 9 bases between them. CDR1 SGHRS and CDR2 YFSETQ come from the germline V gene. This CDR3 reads CASRSDRTNEKLFF. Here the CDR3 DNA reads TGCGCCAGCAGATCTGACAGAACTAATGAAAAACTGTTTTTT.

The DNA for the CDR3 is TGTGCCAGCAGTTTATTGGGGGCGGAGCAGTTCTTC. Translation: CASSLLGAEQFF. This chain connects TRBV28 to TRBJ2-1, with a possible D match to TRBD1 (6 bases). The germline CDR1 and CDR2 sequences are MDHEN and SYDVKM. V was shortened by 1 base and J by 10 bases, with 8 bases between the two germline ends. This CDR3 has 12 residues. The full variable domain, completed using reference TRBV28 and TRBJ2-1, is DVKVTQSSRYLVKRTGEKVFLECVQDMDHENMFWYRQDPGLGLRLIYFSYDVKMKEKGDIPEGYSVSREKKERFSLILESASTNQTSMYLCASSLLGAEQFFGPGTRLTVL.

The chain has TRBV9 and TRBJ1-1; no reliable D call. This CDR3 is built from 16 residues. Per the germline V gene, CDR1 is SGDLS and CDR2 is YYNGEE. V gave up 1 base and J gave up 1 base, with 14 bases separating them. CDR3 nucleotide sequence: TGTGCCAGCAGCGTAAACGCCGGGAGAGAGAACACTGAAGCTTTCTTT. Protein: CASSVNAGRENTEAFF.

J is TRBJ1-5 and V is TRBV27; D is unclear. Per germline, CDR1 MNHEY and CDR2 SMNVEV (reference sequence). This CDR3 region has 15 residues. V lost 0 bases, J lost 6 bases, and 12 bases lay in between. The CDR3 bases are TGTGCCAGCAGTTTATCTGGAACTTCGGGTCAGCCCCAGCATTTT. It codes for CASSLSGTSGQPQHF.

Here the CDR3 DNA reads TGTGCCACCAGCAGGGCCCCACAGGGGGCGGAGACCCAGTACTTC. Amino acid sequence: CATSRAPQGAETQYF. This chain connects TRBV15 to TRBJ2-5; 9 bases are a match to TRBD1. The J segment lost 5 bases and the V segment lost 3 bases, leaving 7 bases of the junction unmatched. Germline V CDR1 and CDR2: LNHNV, YYDKDF (reference sequence). This CDR3 comprises 15 residues.

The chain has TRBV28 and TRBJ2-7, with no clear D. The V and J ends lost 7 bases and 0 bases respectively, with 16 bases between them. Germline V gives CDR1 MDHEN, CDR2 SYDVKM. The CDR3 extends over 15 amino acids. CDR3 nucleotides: TGTGCCAGCATGGAAGGCGGATCGAGCTCCTACGAGCAGTACTTC. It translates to CASMEGGSSSYEQYF.

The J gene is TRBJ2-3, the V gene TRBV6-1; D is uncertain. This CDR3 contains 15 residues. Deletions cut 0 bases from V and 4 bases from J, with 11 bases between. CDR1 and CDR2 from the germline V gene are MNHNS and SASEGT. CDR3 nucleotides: TGTGCCAGCAGTGAAGCGCAGGTGGCCTCAGATACGCAGTATTTT. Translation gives CASSEAQVASDTQYF.

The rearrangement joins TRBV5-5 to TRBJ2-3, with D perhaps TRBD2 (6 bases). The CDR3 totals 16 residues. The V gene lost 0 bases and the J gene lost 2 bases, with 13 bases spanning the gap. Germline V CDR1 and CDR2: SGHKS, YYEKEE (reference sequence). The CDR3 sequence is CASSLGVAVPTDTQYF. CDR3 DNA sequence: TGTGCCAGCAGCTTGGGGGTAGCGGTGCCCACAGATACGCAGTATTTT.

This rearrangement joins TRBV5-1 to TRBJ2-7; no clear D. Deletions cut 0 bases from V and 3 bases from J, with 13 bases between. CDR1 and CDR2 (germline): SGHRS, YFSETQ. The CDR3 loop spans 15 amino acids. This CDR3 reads CASSLAGAGRYEQYF. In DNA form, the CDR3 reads TGCGCCAGCAGCTTGGCCGGTGCAGGCCGCTACGAGCAGTACTTC. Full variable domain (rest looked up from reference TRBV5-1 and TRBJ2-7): KAGVTQTPRYLIKTRGQQVTLSCSPISGHRSVSWYQQTPGQGLQFLFEYFSETQRNKGNFPGRFSGRQFSNSRSEMNVSTLELGDSALYLCASSLAGAGRYEQYFGPGTRLTVT.

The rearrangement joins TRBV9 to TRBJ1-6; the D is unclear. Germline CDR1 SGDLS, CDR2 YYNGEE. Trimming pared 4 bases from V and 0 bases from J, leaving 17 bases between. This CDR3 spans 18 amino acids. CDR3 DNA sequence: TGTGCCAGCAGCACGACGGACGGGATTAGCTCCTATAATTCACCCCTCCACTTT. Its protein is CASSTTDGISSYNSPLHF.

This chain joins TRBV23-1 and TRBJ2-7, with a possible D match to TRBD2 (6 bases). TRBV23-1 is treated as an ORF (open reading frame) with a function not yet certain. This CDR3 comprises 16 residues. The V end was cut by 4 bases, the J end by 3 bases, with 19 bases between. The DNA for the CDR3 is TGCGCCAGCAGTCTTAGACAGAGGGACTCTATCTACGAGCAGTACTTC. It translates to CASSLRQRDSIYEQYF.

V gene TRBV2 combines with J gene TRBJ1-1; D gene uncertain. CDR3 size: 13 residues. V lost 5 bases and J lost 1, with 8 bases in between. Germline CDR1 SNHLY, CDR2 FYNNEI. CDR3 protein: CASSWAENTEAFF. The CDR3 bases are TGTGCCAGCAGTTGGGCAGAGAACACTGAAGCTTTCTTT.

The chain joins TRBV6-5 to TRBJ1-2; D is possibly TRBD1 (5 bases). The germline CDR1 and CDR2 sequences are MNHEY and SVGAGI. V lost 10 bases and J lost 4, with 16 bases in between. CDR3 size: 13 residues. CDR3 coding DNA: TGTGCCACCCCGGAGGAGGGGCGCTATGGCTACACCTTC. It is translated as CATPEEGRYGYTF.

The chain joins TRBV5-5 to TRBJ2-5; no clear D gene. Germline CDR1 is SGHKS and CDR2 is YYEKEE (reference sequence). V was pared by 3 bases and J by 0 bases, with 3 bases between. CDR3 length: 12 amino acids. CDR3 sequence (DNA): TGTGCCAGCAGCTCGTACCAAGAGACCCAGTACTTC. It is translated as CASSSYQETQYF.

The CDR3 DNA reads as TGTGCCAGCAGCCAAGATCGTTGGGGGGGAGCTTTCTTT. It yields the protein CASSQDRWGGAFF. The V call is TRBV14, the J call TRBJ1-1; D possibly corresponds to TRBD1 (5 bases). Germline CDR1 reads SGHDN; CDR2 reads FVKESK. Trimming left V 0 bases short and J 10 bases short, with 12 bases between. The CDR3 totals 13 residues.

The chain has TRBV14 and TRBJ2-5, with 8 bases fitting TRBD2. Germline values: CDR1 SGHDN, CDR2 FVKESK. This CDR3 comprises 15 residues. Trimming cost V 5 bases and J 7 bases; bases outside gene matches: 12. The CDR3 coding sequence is TGTGCCAGCAGCGCCGGGACTAGAAGGTTCGGGACCCAGTACTTC. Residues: CASSAGTRRFGTQYF.

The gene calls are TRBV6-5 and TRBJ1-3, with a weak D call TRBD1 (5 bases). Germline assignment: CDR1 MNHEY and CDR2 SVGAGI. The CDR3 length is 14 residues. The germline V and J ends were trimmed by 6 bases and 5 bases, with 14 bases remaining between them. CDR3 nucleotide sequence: TGTGCCAGCAGCGGAGGGGACCGTCGAAACACCATATATTTT. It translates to CASSGGDRRNTIYF.

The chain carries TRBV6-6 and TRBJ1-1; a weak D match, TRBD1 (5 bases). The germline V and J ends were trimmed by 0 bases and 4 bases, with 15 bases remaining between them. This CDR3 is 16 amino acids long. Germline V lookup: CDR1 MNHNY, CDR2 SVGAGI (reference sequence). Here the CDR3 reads CASSYSTLTGGTEAFF. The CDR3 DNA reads TGTGCCAGCAGTTACTCCACTCTTACGGGGGGCACTGAAGCTTTCTTT.